Following are 4 T cell receptor delta chains from one sample sequenced in a study of γδ T cells in repeated Plasmodium falciparum infection. TCRdb called clones anew from the multiplex PCR reads with CATT. The top ten clones hold 9.6% of a sample with tens of thousands of delta-chain clones, 0.98% of them seen once. Vgamma9/Vdelta2+ and Vdelta2-negative gammadelta T cells were flow-sorted from PBMC for bulk sequencing. Input material: gamma-delta T cells from blood. These receptor sequences come from a pool of human donors (malaria-infected and uninfected, not separated).

Concerning this clone: A read error likely explains this, since a far larger clone differs by one base. In the same sample, other DNA sequences code for this CDR3. The J gene is TRDJ1, the V gene TRDV1, with TRDD2 matching 7 bases. Matching the DNA to germline supplied the J gene, which TCRdb does not give. Germline loops: CDR1 TSWWSYY, CDR2 QGS. Trimming at V came to 4 bases and at J to 3 bases, leaving 17 bases not matched to a gene. The CDR3 length is 18 residues. The CDR3 sequence: CALGGIPTRESKSDKLIF. CDR3 nucleotide sequence: TGTGCTCTTGGGGGTATTCCTACGAGAGAATCTAAATCCGATAAACTCATCTTT.

On this clone itself: TCRdb's listed protein matches a much larger clone and diverges from this DNA's translation at residue 3, likely through a read error; the protein shown comes from the DNA. The chain joins TRDV1 to TRDJ3; 11 bases align to TRDD3. No J segment appears in TCRdb, so it was assigned here by matching the sequence to germline. Germline CDR1 TSWWSYY, CDR2 QGS. The CDR3 runs 23 residues. This chain's CDR3 is CAPGETTFPWGIPTSWDTRQMFF. CDR3 coding DNA: TGTGCTCCTGGGGAAACGACCTTCCCCTGGGGGATACCCACCTCCTGGGACACCCGACAGATGTTTTTC.

This clone has a count of ten or more. TCRdb lists the protein of a much larger clone for this DNA, which differs at residue 6, so this is likely a read error; the protein given here is translated from the DNA itself. J is TRDJ1 and V is TRDV2, with 7 bases aligning to TRDD3. The V and J ends lost 3 bases and 7 bases, in that order; junction bases with no gene match: 10. CDR1 GEAIGNYY and CDR2 EKD come from the germline V gene. The CDR3 spans 14 residues. The CDR3: CACDEPGDSSKLIF. The DNA for the CDR3 is TGTGCCTGTGACGAACCGGGGGATTCGAGTAAACTCATCTTT.

This clone has a count of ten or more. The gene calls are TRDV1 and TRDJ1, with TRDD3 matching 10 bases. The J gene is absent in TCRdb and was assigned here via DNA matching to germline. The J segment lost 1 base and the V segment lost 2 bases, leaving 13 bases of the junction unmatched. This CDR3 spans 19 amino acids. CDR1 is TSWWSYY and CDR2 is QGS in the germline V gene. The CDR3 coding sequence is TGTGCTCTTGGGGAAAGTCCGTACTGGGGGATCCCTGGCACCGATAAACTCATCTTT. Translating gives CALGESPYWGIPGTDKLIF.